One and the same sample provided the 6 T cell receptor beta chains below, sequenced in a study of T-cell reconstitution after alpha-beta-depleted transplantation in children. Using unique molecular identifiers, the investigators prepared the TCRbeta library. Via MiXCR, TCRdb re-called the PCR reads, giving one row per CDR3 protein. Among approximately 230,000 distinct CDR3 sequences listed, about 25% were seen once. Specimen: PBMCs, collected before TCRalphabeta/CD19-depleted stem cell transplant. These receptors originate from a girl aged 2-10 years with Fanconi anemia, due to receive a stem cell transplant.

This clonotype was seen ten or more times. This chain's CDR3 is CSARVLAGVGIQYF. The CDR3 bases are TGCAGTGCTAGAGTACTAGCGGGAGTCGGCATTCAGTACTTC. J is TRBJ2-4 and V is TRBV20-1; 11 nucleotides match TRBD2. The CDR3 totals 14 residues. Germline V gives CDR1 DFQATT, CDR2 SNEGSKA (reference sequence). V was clipped by 1 base and J by 9 bases; unmatched bases: 5.

This clonotype appeared a few times. The chain is built from TRBV29-1 and TRBJ2-7; no clear D gene. There are 11 residues in the CDR3. Trimming removed 5 bases from V and 3 bases from J, with 8 bases in between. CDR1 is SQVTM, CDR2 ANQGSEA, per germline. CDR3 region: CSVQDGYEQYF. In nucleotides, the CDR3 is TGCAGCGTTCAGGACGGCTACGAGCAGTACTTC.

The table lists this clonotype with a count of one. V gene TRBV5-1 combines with J gene TRBJ2-3; no definite D call. CDR3 length: 14 residues. V was pared by 0 bases and J by 4 bases, with 9 bases between. Germline-derived CDR1 and CDR2 are SGHRS and YFSETQ. The CDR3: CASSLGSSPDTQYF. In DNA, the CDR3 is TGCGCCAGCAGCTTGGGGTCGAGCCCAGATACGCAGTATTTT. Complete variable domain (other parts from reference TRBV5-1 and TRBJ2-3): KAGVTQTPRYLIKTRGQQVTLSCSPISGHRSVSWYQQTPGQGLQFLFEYFSETQRNKGNFPGRFSGRQFSNSRSEMNVSTLELGDSALYLCASSLGSSPDTQYFGPGTRLTVL.

This clonotype was seen at least ten times. V and J are TRBV7-3 and TRBJ2-1; a weak D match, TRBD2 (5 bases). The V end lost 5 bases, the J end lost 5 bases, and 19 bases lay between the germline ends. CDR1 is SGHTA, CDR2 FQGTGA, per germline. This CDR3 has 16 amino acids. The DNA for the CDR3 is TGTGCCAGCAGCCCCACGCATCGGGGTCTCAACAATGAGCAGTTCTTC. Amino acid sequence: CASSPTHRGLNNEQFF. Using reference TRBV7-3 and TRBJ2-1 for the parts outside the CDR3, the full variable domain is GAGVSQTPSNKVTEKGKYVELRCDPISGHTALYWYRQSLGQGPEFLIYFQGTGAADDSGLPNDRFFAVRPEGSVSTLKIQRTERGDSAVYLCASSPTHRGLNNEQFFGPGTRLTVL.

This chain joins TRBV28 and TRBJ2-1; 9 bases align to TRBD2. The germline CDR1 and CDR2 sequences are MDHEN and SYDVKM. The CDR3 runs 14 residues. Trimming at V came to 4 bases and at J to 8 bases, leaving 6 bases not matched to a gene. The CDR3 region is CASSSGTSRDEQFF. CDR3 coding DNA: TGTGCCAGCAGTTCCGGGACTAGCAGGGATGAGCAGTTCTTC.

The rearrangement uses TRBV7-3 and TRBJ2-5, with TRBD2 matching 10 bases. CDR1 is SGHTA and CDR2 is FQGTGA in the germline V gene. This CDR3 comprises 16 residues. With 3 bases clipped from V and 4 bases from J, the junction kept 8 bases outside the gene matches. The CDR3, as DNA: TGTGCCAGCAGCTTTATACCGGTAGCGGGGGGAGAGACCCAGTACTTC. It specifies CASSFIPVAGGETQYF. The full variable domain, with the rest looked up from reference TRBV7-3 and TRBJ2-5, is GAGVSQTPSNKVTEKGKYVELRCDPISGHTALYWYRQSLGQGPEFLIYFQGTGAADDSGLPNDRFFAVRPEGSVSTLKIQRTERGDSAVYLCASSFIPVAGGETQYFGPGTRLLVL.